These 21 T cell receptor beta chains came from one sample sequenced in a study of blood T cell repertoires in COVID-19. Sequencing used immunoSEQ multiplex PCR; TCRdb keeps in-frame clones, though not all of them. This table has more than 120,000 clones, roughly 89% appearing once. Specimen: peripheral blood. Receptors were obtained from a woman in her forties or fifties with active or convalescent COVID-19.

This CDR3 reads CAARTGGTGELFF. DNA of the CDR3: TGTGCCGCCCGGACAGGGGGCACCGGGGAGCTGTTTTTT. This chain uses TRBV10-3 with TRBJ2-2; TRBD1 agrees at 10 bases. The V segment lost 11 bases and the J segment 4 bases; nucleotides outside the gene matches: 4. The CDR3 is 13 amino acids. Germline loops: CDR1 ENHRY, CDR2 SYGVKD.

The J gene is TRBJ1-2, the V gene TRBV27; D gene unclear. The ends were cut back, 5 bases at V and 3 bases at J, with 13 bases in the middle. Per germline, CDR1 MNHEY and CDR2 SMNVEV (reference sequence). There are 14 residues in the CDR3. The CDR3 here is CASSAVGGYYGYTF. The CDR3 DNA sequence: TGTGCCAGCAGTGCAGTGGGAGGGTACTATGGCTACACCTTC.

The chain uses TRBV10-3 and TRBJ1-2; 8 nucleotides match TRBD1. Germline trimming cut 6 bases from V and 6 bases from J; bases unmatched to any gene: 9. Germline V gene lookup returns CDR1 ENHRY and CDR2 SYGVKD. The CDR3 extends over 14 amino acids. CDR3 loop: CAISRQGRSHGYTF. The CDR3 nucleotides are TGTGCCATCAGCAGACAGGGGAGGAGCCATGGCTACACCTTC.

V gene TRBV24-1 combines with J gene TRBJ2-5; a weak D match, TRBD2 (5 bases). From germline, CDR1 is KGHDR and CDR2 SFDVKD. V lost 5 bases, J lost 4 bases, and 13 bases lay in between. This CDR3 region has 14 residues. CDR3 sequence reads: CATSAPSGAETQYF. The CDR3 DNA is TGTGCCACCAGTGCCCCCAGCGGTGCAGAGACCCAGTACTTC.

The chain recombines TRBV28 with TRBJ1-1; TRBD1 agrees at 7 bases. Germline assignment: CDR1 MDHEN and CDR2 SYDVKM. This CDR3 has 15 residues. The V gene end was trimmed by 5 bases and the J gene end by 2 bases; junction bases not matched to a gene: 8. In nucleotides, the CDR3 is TGTGCCAGCAGTGCTAGCCGGGACAGAAACACTGAAGCTTTCTTT. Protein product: CASSASRDRNTEAFF. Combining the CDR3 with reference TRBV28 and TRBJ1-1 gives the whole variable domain DVKVTQSSRYLVKRTGEKVFLECVQDMDHENMFWYRQDPGLGLRLIYFSYDVKMKEKGDIPEGYSVSREKKERFSLILESASTNQTSMYLCASSASRDRNTEAFFGQGTRLTVV.

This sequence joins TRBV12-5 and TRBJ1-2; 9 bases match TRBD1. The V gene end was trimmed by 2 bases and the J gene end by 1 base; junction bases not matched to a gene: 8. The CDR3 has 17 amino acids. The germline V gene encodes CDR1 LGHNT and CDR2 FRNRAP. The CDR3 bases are TGTGCTAGTGGTTTGACGCCTCGGGACAGGGATAACTATGGCTACACCTTC. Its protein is CASGLTPRDRDNYGYTF.

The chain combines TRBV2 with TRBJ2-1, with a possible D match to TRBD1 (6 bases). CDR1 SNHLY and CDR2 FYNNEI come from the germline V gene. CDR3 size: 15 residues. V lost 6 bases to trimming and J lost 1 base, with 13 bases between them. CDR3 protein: CASRIEGTSYNEQFF. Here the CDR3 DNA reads TGTGCCAGCAGAATCGAGGGGACATCCTACAATGAGCAGTTCTTC.

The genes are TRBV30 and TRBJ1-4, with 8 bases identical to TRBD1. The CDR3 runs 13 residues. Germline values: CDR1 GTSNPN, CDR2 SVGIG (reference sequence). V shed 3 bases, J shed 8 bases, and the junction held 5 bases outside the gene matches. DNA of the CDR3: TGTGCCTGGAGCCAGGGGGCCGAGGAAAAACTGTTTTTT. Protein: CAWSQGAEEKLFF.

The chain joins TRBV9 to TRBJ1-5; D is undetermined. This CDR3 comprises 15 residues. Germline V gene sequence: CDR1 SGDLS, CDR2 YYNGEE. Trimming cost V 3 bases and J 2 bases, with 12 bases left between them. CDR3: CASSAGVSGNQPQHF. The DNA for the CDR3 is TGTGCCAGCAGCGCCGGGGTCTCAGGCAATCAGCCCCAGCATTTT.

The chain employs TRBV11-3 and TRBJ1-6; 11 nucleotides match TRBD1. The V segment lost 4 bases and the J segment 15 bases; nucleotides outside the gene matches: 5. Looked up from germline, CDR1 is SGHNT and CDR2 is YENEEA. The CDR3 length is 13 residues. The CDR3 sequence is CASSYGTGGRLHF. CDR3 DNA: TGTGCCAGCAGCTATGGGACAGGGGGACGCCTCCACTTT.

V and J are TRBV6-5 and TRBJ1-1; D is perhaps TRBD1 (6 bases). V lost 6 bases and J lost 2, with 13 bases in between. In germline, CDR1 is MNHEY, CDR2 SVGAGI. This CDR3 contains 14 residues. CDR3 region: CASSLDRRNTEAFF. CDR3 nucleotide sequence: TGTGCCAGCAGCTTAGACAGGCGCAACACTGAAGCTTTCTTT.

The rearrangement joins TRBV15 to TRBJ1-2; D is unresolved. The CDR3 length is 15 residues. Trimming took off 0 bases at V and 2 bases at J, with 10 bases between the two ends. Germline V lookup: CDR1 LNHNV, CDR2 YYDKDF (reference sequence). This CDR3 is CATSRDRAGNYGYTF. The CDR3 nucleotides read TGTGCCACCAGCAGAGATCGGGCGGGGAACTATGGCTACACCTTC.

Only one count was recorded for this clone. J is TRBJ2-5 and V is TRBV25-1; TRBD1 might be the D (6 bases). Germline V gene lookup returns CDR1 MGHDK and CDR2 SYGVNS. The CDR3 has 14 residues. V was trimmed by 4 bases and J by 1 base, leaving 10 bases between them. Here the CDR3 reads CASSGRDTQETQYF. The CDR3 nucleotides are TGTGCCAGCAGTGGCCGGGACACCCAAGAGACCCAGTACTTC.

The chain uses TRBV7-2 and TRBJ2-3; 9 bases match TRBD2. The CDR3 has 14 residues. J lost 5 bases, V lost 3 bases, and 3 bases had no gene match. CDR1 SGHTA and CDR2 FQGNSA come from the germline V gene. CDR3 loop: CASSFFSGGDTQYF. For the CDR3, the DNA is TGTGCCAGCAGCTTCTTTAGCGGGGGAGATACGCAGTATTTT.

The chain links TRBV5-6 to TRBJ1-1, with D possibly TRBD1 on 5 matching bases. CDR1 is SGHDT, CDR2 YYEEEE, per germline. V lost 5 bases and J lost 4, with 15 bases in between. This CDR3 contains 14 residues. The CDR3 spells CASSLGPGGTEAFF. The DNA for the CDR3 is TGTGCCAGCAGTCTCGGACCGGGGGGCACTGAAGCTTTCTTT.

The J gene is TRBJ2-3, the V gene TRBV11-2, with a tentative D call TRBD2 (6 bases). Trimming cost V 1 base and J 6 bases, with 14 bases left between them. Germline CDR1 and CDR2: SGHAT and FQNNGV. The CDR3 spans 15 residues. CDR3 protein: CASSLGLARTDTQYF. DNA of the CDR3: TGTGCCAGCAGCTTAGGGCTAGCGAGGACCGATACGCAGTATTTT. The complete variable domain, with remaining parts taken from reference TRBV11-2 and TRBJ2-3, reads EAGVAQSPRYKIIEKRQSVAFWCNPISGHATLYWYQQILGQGPKLLIQFQNNGVVDDSQLPKDRFSAERLKGVDSTLKIQPAKLEDSAVYLCASSLGLARTDTQYFGPGTRLTVL.

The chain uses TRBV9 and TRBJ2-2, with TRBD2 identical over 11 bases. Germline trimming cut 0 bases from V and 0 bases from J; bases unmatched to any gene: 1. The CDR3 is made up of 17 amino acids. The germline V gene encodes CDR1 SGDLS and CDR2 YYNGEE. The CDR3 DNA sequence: TGTGCCAGCAGCGTAGGACTAGCGGGGTCGAACACCGGGGAGCTGTTTTTT. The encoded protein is CASSVGLAGSNTGELFF. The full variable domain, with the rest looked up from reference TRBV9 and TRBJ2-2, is DSGVTQTPKHLITATGQRVTLRCSPRSGDLSVYWYQQSLDQGLQFLIQYYNGEERAKGNILERFSAQQFPDLHSELNLSSLELGDSALYFCASSVGLAGSNTGELFFGEGSRLTVL.

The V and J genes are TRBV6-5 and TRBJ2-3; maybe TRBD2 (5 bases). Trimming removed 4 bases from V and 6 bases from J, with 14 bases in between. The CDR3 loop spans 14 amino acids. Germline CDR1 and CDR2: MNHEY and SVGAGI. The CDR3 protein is CASSFRGMRDTQYF. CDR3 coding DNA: TGTGCCAGCAGTTTTCGGGGAATGCGGGATACGCAGTATTTT.

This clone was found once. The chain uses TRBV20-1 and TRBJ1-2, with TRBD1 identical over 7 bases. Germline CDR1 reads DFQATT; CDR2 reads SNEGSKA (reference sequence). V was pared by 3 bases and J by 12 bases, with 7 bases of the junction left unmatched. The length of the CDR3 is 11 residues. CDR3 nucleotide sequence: TGCAGTGCTAGCTTCGGGACAGCGAACACCTTC. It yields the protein CSASFGTANTF.

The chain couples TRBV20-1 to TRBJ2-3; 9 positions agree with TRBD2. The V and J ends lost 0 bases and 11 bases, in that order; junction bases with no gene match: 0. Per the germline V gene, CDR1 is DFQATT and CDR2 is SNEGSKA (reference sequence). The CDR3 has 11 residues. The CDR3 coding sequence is TGCAGTGCTAGAGATAGCGGGAGGCAGTATTTT. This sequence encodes CSARDSGRQYF.

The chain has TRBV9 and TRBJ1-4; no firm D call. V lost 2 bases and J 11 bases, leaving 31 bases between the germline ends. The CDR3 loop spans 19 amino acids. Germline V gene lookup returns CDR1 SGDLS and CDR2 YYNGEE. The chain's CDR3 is CASSVTTLVLSWHPTKLFF. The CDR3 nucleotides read TGTGCCAGCAGCGTGACTACCCTGGTTCTTTCTTGGCATCCTACTAAACTGTTTTTT.